Sequencing of this TCR beta chain was carried out in a study of CD8 T cells in Susac syndrome. This CDR3 is built from 13 residues. With 5 bases clipped from V and 7 bases from J, the junction kept 8 bases outside the gene matches. Per the germline V gene, CDR1 is SEHNR and CDR2 is FQNEAQ (reference sequence). RNA amounts of 0.5 to 1 ug underwent reverse transcription with random hexamers. The TCR beta CDR3 was amplified by immunoSEQ multiplex PCR across 54 Vbeta, 13 Jbeta. A single record per CDR3 protein comes from TCRdb applying MiXCR to the immunoSEQ multiplex PCR reads. This table holds 300,000 to 350,000 distinct CDR3 sequences, roughly nine tenths found once. Blood CD8+ and CD4+ T cells underwent high-throughput TCR beta sequencing. TEMRA cells were FACS-enriched, unlike CD8+ and CD4+ T cells, which were negatively isolated.

The specimen sequenced was CD4+ T cells from PBMCs. The chain carries TRBV7-9 and TRBJ2-7; 7 bases line up with TRBD2. The TCR originated in a human donor with multiple sclerosis. The CDR3, as DNA: TGTGCCAGCAGCCCATGGGCTAGCGGAGAGCAGTACTTC. Protein product: CASSPWASGEQYF.